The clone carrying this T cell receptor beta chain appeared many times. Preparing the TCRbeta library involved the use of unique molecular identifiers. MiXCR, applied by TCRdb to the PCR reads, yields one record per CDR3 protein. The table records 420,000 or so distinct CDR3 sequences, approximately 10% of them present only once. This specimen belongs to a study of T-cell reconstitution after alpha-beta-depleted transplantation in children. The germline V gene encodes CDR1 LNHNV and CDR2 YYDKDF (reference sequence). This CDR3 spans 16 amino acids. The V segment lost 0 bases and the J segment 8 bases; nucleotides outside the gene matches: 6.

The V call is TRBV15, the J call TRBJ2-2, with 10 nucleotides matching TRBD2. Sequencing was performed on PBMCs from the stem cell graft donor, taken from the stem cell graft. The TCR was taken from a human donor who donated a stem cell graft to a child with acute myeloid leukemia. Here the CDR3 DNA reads TGTGCCACCAGCAGAGATATACAACTAGCGGGAGGGGAGCTGTTTTTT. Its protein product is CATSRDIQLAGGELFF.